Listed here are 20 T cell receptor beta chains from one sample, sequenced in a study of siplizumab effects on memory and regulatory T cells. Data came from immunoSEQ multiplex PCR; TCRdb stores just in-frame clones and leaves some out. The sample shows approximately 110,000 clones, around 93% of them seen only once. The sequenced material came from CD4+ T cells sorted from blood. All receptors come from a human donor in good health.

About this clone itself: A read error may account for a junction end that differs from germline. The chain carries TRBV19 and TRBJ1-1, with D perhaps TRBD1 (5 bases). Germline loops: CDR1 LNHDA, CDR2 SQIVND (reference sequence). The CDR3 is 14 amino acids. This chain's CDR3 is CTSSIFTGDTEAFF. The CDR3, as DNA: TGTACCAGTAGTATATTCACAGGCGACACTGAAGCTTTCTTT.

The chain couples TRBV5-1 to TRBJ1-1; TRBD1 might be the D (5 bases). Germline V gives CDR1 SGHRS, CDR2 YFSETQ. The length of the CDR3 is 15 residues. Trimming left V 0 bases short and J 1 base short, with 10 bases between. CDR3 sequence: CASSLADRQNTEAFF. Here the CDR3 DNA reads TGCGCCAGCAGCTTGGCAGACAGACAGAACACTGAAGCTTTCTTT. The whole variable domain, remainder taken from reference TRBV5-1 and TRBJ1-1, is KAGVTQTPRYLIKTRGQQVTLSCSPISGHRSVSWYQQTPGQGLQFLFEYFSETQRNKGNFPGRFSGRQFSNSRSEMNVSTLELGDSALYLCASSLADRQNTEAFFGQGTRLTVV.

Here the CDR3 reads CASSIQAKSYNSPLHF. CDR3 in DNA: TGTGCCAGTAGTATCCAAGCCAAGTCCTATAATTCACCCCTCCACTTT. V is TRBV19 and J is TRBJ1-6; D gene unclear. Trimming cost V 3 bases and J 1 base, with 10 bases left between them. Germline V gene lookup returns CDR1 LNHDA and CDR2 SQIVND (reference sequence). This CDR3 has 16 amino acids.

This rearrangement joins TRBV6-5 to TRBJ2-3, with 10 bases that match TRBD2. Looked up from germline, CDR1 is MNHEY and CDR2 is SVGAGI. This CDR3 is built from 15 residues. With 5 bases clipped from V and 2 bases from J, the junction kept 4 bases outside the gene matches. The DNA of the CDR3 is TGTGCCAGCAGTCTCGGACTAGCGGTCACAGATACGCAGTATTTT. Translating it yields CASSLGLAVTDTQYF.

V usage is TRBV23-1 and J usage is TRBJ2-3; 9 bases fit TRBD1. TRBV23-1 is an open reading frame whose function is uncertain. The trim removed 0 bases at V and 3 bases at J, leaving 4 bases unmatched. The CDR3 length is 16 residues. CDR3 amino acids: CASSQSDRGVTDTQYF. The CDR3 coding sequence is TGCGCCAGCAGTCAATCGGACAGGGGTGTTACAGATACGCAGTATTTT.

The CDR3: CASSRAGTGEDQPQHF. CDR3 sequence (DNA): TGTGCCAGTAGTAGGGCCGGGACAGGGGAGGATCAGCCCCAGCATTTT. The chain carries TRBV19 and TRBJ1-5; 10 nucleotides line up with TRBD1. The CDR3 totals 16 residues. V shed 4 bases, J shed 5 bases, and the junction held 8 bases outside the gene matches. Germline lookup yields CDR1 LNHDA and CDR2 SQIVND (reference sequence).

The chain recombines TRBV18 with TRBJ2-7; 7 bases align to TRBD1. In germline, CDR1 is KGHSH, CDR2 LQKENI. The CDR3 covers 15 residues. Germline trimming cut 3 bases from V and 2 bases from J; bases unmatched to any gene: 7. The CDR3 nucleotides read TGTGCCAGCTCACCTACTCCAGGGGGTGCCTACGAGCAGTACTTC. It specifies CASSPTPGGAYEQYF. Supplemented by reference TRBV18 and TRBJ2-7, the full variable domain reads NAGVMQNPRHLVRRRGQEARLRCSPMKGHSHVYWYRQLPEEGLKFMVYLQKENIIDESGMPKERFSAEFPKEGPSILRIQQVVRGDSAAYFCASSPTPGGAYEQYFGPGTRLTVT.

The chain uses TRBV5-1 and TRBJ2-1, with D possibly matching TRBD1 (6 bases). Trimming removed 5 bases from V and 3 bases from J, with 15 bases in between. The length of the CDR3 is 15 residues. CDR1 and CDR2 (germline): SGHRS, YFSETQ. DNA of the CDR3: TGCGCCAGCAGGTTGACAGGCCAAGGCTACAATGAGCAGTTCTTC. Its translation: CASRLTGQGYNEQFF.

The genes are TRBV19 and TRBJ1-1; perhaps TRBD1 as D (6 bases). V lost 5 bases and J lost 9, with 16 bases in between. CDR1 and CDR2 (germline): LNHDA, SQIVND (reference sequence). The CDR3 has 13 amino acids. CDR3 residues: CASSPTRTAQAFF. The CDR3 bases are TGTGCCAGTAGTCCTACCCGGACAGCTCAAGCTTTCTTT.

V usage is TRBV18 and J usage is TRBJ2-4; the D gene is possibly TRBD2 (5 bases). Germline-derived CDR1 and CDR2 are KGHSH and LQKENI. V shed 1 base and J shed 0 bases, with 16 bases lying between them. The CDR3 contains 18 residues. The CDR3 DNA is TGTGCCAGCTCACCACGCACCGGGAACTCCCTAGCCAAAAACATTCAGTACTTC. Its protein is CASSPRTGNSLAKNIQYF.

This clone was counted a single time. V and J are TRBV9 and TRBJ2-3; 11 positions match TRBD1. V dropped 5 bases and J dropped 4; count of bases not matched to a gene: 6. This CDR3 is built from 15 residues. Germline CDR1 is SGDLS and CDR2 is YYNGEE. The DNA for the CDR3 is TGTGCCAGCAGTGCTGGGACAGGGGGTCCAGATACGCAGTATTTT. Protein product: CASSAGTGGPDTQYF. Based on the CDR3 plus reference TRBV9 and TRBJ2-3, the full variable domain is DSGVTQTPKHLITATGQRVTLRCSPRSGDLSVYWYQQSLDQGLQFLIQYYNGEERAKGNILERFSAQQFPDLHSELNLSSLELGDSALYFCASSAGTGGPDTQYFGPGTRLTVL.

V and J are TRBV6-4 and TRBJ2-2; 11 bases are shared with TRBD1. V shed 4 bases, J shed 4 bases, and the junction held 5 bases outside the gene matches. The CDR3 contains 16 residues. Germline CDR1 MRHNA, CDR2 SNTAGT. The chain's CDR3 is CASSVGQGAITGELFF. CDR3 coding DNA: TGTGCCAGCAGTGTTGGACAGGGGGCCATCACCGGGGAGCTGTTTTTT.

This clone appeared a single time. DNA of the CDR3: TGTGCCAGCTCACCCGCAGCTGAAGCTTTCTTT. Translation: CASSPAAEAFF. This chain joins TRBV18 and TRBJ1-1, with unresolved D. Looked up from germline, CDR1 is KGHSH and CDR2 is LQKENI. Trimming shortened V by 3 bases and J by 6 bases, and 5 bases separated the two germline ends. This CDR3 region has 11 residues.

The rearrangement joins TRBV18 to TRBJ2-7, with unresolved D. Germline lookup yields CDR1 KGHSH and CDR2 LQKENI. V was cut by 2 bases and J by 6 bases, with 8 bases left in between. The length of the CDR3 is 12 residues. CDR3 coding DNA: TGTGCCAGCTCACCAAGGGTGGGCGAGCAGTACTTC. Amino acids: CASSPRVGEQYF. The full variable domain, rest sourced from reference TRBV18 and TRBJ2-7, is NAGVMQNPRHLVRRRGQEARLRCSPMKGHSHVYWYRQLPEEGLKFMVYLQKENIIDESGMPKERFSAEFPKEGPSILRIQQVVRGDSAAYFCASSPRVGEQYFGPGTRLTVT.

This chain uses TRBV11-3 with TRBJ2-7; D ambiguous. Germline values: CDR1 SGHNT, CDR2 YENEEA. V lost 0 bases and J lost 3, with 3 bases in between. The CDR3 consists of 12 residues. CDR3: CASSLEGYEQYF. The CDR3 DNA follows: TGTGCCAGCAGCTTAGAGGGCTACGAGCAGTACTTC.

The chain uses TRBV5-1 and TRBJ2-5, with 8 bases aligning to TRBD1. V lost 1 base and J lost 4; bases outside the gene matches: 3. The CDR3 loop spans 14 amino acids. The germline V gene encodes CDR1 SGHRS and CDR2 YFSETQ. CDR3 nucleotides: TGCGCCAGCAGCTTGAAACAGGGGGTAGAGACCCAGTACTTC. Translation gives CASSLKQGVETQYF.

This chain uses TRBV7-9 with TRBJ2-3; D gene ambiguous. CDR1 SEHNR and CDR2 FQNEAQ come from the germline V gene (reference sequence). The CDR3 length is 16 residues. The ends were cut back, 1 base at V and 0 bases at J, with 11 bases in the middle. As DNA, the CDR3 is TGTGCCAGCAGCTTAGGGCAGGCCGCTAGCACAGATACGCAGTATTTT. This encodes CASSLGQAASTDTQYF.

CDR3 sequence reads: CASSIGPGGYEQYF. CDR3 DNA sequence: TGTGCCAGTAGTATAGGGCCGGGCGGCTACGAGCAGTACTTC. The chain has TRBV19 and TRBJ2-7; D is unclear. Deletions cut 1 base from V and 3 bases from J, with 10 bases between. The CDR3 is 14 residues long. Looked up from germline, CDR1 is LNHDA and CDR2 is SQIVND (reference sequence).

The gene calls are TRBV5-4 and TRBJ1-4, with TRBD1 as a possible D gene (6 bases). The CDR3 consists of 16 residues. Trimming shortened V by 3 bases and J by 7 bases, and 19 bases separated the two germline ends. The germline gives CDR1 SGHNT, CDR2 YYREEE (reference sequence). The CDR3 is CASSSEGTGLREKLFF. The CDR3 coding sequence is TGTGCCAGCAGCTCTGAGGGTACAGGGCTTCGTGAAAAACTGTTTTTT.

The chain combines TRBV5-5 with TRBJ1-5; 11 nucleotides match TRBD1. The J segment lost 0 bases and the V segment lost 4 bases, leaving 3 bases of the junction unmatched. The CDR3 runs to 16 residues. From germline, CDR1 is SGHKS and CDR2 YYEKEE (reference sequence). The CDR3 nucleotides read TGTGCCAGCAGCCCAGGGACAGGGGGTAGCAATCAGCCCCAGCATTTT. Its translation: CASSPGTGGSNQPQHF. The complete variable domain, with remaining parts taken from reference TRBV5-5 and TRBJ1-5, reads DAGVTQSPTHLIKTRGQQVTLRCSPISGHKSVSWYQQVLGQGPQFIFQYYEKEERGRGNFPDRFSARQFPNYSSELNVNALLLGDSALYLCASSPGTGGSNQPQHFGDGTRLSIL.